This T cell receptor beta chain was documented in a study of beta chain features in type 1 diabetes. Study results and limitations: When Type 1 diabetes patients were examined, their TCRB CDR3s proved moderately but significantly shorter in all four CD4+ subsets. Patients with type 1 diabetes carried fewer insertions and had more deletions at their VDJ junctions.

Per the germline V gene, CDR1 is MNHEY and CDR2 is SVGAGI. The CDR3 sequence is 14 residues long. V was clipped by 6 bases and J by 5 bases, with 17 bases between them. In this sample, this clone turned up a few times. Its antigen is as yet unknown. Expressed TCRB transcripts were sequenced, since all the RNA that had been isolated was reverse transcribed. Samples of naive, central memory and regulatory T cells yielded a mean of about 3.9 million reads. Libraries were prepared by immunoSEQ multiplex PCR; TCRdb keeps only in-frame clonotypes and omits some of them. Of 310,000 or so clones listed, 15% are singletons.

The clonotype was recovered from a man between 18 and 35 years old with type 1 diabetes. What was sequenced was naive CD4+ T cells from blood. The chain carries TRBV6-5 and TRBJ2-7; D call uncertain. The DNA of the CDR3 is TGTGCCAGCAGCCAACGAGTGATTCTGGACGAGCAGTACTTC. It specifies CASSQRVILDEQYF.